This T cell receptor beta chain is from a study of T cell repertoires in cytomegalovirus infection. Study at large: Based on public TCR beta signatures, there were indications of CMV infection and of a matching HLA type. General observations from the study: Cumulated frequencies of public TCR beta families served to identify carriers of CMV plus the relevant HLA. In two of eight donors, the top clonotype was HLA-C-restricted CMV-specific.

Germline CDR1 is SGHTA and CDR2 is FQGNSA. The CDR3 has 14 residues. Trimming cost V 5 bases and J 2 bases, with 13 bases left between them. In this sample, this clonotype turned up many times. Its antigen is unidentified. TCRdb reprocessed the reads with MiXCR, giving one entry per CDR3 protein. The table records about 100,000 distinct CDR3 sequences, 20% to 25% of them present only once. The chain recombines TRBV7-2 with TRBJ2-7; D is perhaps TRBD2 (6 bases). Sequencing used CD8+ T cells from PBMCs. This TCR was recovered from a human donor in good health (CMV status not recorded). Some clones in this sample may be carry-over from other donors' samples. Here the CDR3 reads CASSPGAGPYEQYF. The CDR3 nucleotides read TGTGCCAGCAGCCCCGGCGCGGGGCCCTACGAGCAGTACTTC.